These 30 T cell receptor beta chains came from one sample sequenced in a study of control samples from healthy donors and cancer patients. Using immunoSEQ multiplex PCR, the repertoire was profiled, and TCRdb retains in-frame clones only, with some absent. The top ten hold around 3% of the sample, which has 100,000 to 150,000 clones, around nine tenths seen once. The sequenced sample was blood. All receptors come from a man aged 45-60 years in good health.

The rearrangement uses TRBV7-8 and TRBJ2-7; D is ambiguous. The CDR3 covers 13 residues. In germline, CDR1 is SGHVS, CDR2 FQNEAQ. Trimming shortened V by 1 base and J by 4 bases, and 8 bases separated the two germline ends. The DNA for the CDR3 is TGTGCCAGCAGCTTAGAACGGTTGTACGAGCAGTACTTC. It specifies CASSLERLYEQYF. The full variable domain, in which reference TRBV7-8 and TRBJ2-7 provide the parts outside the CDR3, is GAGVSQSPRYKVAKRGQDVALRCDPISGHVSLFWYQQALGQGPEFLTYFQNEAQLDKSGLPSDRFFAERPEGSVSTLKIQRTQQEDSAVYLCASSLERLYEQYFGPGTRLTVT.

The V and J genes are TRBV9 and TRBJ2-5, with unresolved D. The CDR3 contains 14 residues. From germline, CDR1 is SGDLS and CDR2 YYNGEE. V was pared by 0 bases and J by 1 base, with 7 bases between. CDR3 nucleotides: TGTGCCAGCAGCGTAGCGGGCGCCCAAGAGACCCAGTACTTC. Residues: CASSVAGAQETQYF.

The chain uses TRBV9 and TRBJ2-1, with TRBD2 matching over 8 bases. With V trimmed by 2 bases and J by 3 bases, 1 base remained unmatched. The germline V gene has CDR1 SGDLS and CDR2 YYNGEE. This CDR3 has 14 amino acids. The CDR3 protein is CASSVRGGYNEQFF. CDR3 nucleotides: TGTGCCAGCAGCGTCCGGGGGGGCTACAATGAGCAGTTCTTC.

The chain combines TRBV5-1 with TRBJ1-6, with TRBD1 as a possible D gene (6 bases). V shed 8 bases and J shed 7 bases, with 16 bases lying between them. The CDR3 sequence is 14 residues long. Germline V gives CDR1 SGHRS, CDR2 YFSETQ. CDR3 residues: CASKQGVDNSPLHF. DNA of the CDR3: TGCGCCAGTAAACAGGGAGTAGACAATTCACCCCTCCACTTT.

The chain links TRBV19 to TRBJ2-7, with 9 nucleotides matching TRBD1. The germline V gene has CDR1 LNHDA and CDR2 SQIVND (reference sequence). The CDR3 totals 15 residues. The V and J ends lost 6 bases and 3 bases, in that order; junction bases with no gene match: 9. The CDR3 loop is CASRLRQGDLYEQYF. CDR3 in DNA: TGTGCCAGTAGGCTTCGACAGGGGGACCTCTACGAGCAGTACTTC.

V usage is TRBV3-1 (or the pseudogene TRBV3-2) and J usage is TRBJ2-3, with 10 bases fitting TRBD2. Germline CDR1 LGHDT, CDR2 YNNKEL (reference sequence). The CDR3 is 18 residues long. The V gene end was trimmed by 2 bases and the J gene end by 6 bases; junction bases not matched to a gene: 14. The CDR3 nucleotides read TGTGCCAGCAGCCAAAACATAGCGGGGGGCGGGTCACAGGATACGCAGTATTTT. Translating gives CASSQNIAGGGSQDTQYF.

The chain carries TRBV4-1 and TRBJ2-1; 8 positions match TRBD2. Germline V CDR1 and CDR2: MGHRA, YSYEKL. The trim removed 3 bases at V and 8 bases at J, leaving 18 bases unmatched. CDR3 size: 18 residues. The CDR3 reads CASSQTNARSGGPHEQFF. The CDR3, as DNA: TGCGCCAGCAGCCAGACCAATGCTAGGTCGGGGGGGCCTCATGAGCAGTTCTTC.

The chain's CDR3 is CASSLDGTGASDTYSGNTIYF. CDR3 bases: TGTGCCAGCAGCTTAGACGGGACAGGGGCCTCCGACACCTACTCTGGAAACACCATATATTTT. The genes are TRBV11-3 and TRBJ1-3, with TRBD1 identical over 10 bases. The CDR3 spans 21 residues. Germline V gene data show CDR1 as SGHNT and CDR2 as YENEEA. V lost 0 bases and J lost 0; bases outside the gene matches: 14.

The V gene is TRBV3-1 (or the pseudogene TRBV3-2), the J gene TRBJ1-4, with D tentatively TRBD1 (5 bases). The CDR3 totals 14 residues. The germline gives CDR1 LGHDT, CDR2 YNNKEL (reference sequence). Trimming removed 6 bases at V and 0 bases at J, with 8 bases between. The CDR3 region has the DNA TGTGCCAGCAGACAGGAATCAACTAATGAAAAACTGTTTTTT. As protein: CASRQESTNEKLFF.

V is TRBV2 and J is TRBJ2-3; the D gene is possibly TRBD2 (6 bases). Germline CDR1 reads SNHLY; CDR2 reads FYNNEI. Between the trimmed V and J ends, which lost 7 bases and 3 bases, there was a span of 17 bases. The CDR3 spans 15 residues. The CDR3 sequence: CASNPDAGSTDTQYF. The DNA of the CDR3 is TGTGCCAGCAACCCCGACGCGGGGTCGACAGATACGCAGTATTTT.

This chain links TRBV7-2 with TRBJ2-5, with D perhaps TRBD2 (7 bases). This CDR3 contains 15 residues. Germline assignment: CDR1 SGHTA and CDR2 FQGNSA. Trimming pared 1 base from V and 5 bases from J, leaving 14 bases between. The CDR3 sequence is CASSLGGGSLETQYF. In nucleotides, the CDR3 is TGTGCCAGCAGCTTAGGGGGGGGCTCCTTGGAGACCCAGTACTTC.

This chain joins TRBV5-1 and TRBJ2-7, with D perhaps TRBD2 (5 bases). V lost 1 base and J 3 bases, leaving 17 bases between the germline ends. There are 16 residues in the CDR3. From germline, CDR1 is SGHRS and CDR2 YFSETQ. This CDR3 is CASSLWARESDYEQYF. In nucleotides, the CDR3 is TGCGCCAGCAGCTTGTGGGCGAGGGAATCGGACTACGAGCAGTACTTC.

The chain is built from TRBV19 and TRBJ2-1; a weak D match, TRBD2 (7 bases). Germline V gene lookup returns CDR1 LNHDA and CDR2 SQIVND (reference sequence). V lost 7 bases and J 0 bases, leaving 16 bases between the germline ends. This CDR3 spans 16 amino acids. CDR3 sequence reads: CASTLGAGDSYNEQFF. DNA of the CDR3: TGTGCCAGTACCTTGGGGGCGGGGGACTCCTACAATGAGCAGTTCTTC.

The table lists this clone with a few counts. CDR3 coding DNA: TGCGCCAGCAGTCACGGGAATTCACCCCTCCACTTT. Protein product: CASSHGNSPLHF. J is TRBJ1-6 and V is TRBV4-1; D is unresolved. CDR1 MGHRA and CDR2 YSYEKL come from the germline V gene. The CDR3 runs to 12 residues. Deletions cut 6 bases from V and 7 bases from J, with 7 bases between.

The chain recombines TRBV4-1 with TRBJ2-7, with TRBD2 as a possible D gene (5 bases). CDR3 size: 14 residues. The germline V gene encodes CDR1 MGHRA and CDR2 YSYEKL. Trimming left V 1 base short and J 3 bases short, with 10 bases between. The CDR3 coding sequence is TGCGCCAGCAGCCAAGGGACTCAAAGCTACGAGCAGTACTTC. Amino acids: CASSQGTQSYEQYF.

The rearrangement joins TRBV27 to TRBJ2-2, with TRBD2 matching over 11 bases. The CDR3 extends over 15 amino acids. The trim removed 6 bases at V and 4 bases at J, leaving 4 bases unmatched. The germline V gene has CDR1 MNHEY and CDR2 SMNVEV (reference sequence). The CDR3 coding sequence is TGTGCCAGCAGCCGTAGCGGGGGGGGCACCGGGGAGCTGTTTTTT. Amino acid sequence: CASSRSGGGTGELFF.

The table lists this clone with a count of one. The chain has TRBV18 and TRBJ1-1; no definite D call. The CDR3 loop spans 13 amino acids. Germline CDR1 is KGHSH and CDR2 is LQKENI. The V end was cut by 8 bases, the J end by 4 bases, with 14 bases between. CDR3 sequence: CASLEYVGTEAFF. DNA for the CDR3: TGTGCCAGCCTTGAATACGTAGGCACTGAAGCTTTCTTT.

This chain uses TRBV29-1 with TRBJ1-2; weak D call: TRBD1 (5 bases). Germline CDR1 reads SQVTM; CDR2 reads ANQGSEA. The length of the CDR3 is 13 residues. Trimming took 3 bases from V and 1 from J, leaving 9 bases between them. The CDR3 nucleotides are TGCAGCGTTGATAGGGGCATTAACTATGGCTACACCTTC. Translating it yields CSVDRGINYGYTF.

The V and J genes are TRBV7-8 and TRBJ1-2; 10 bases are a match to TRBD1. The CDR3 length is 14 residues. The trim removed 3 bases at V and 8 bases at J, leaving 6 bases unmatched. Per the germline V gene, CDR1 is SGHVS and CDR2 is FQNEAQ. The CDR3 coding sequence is TGTGCCAGCAGCTTGATTCCGGGACAGGGGGGCTACACCTTC. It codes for CASSLIPGQGGYTF.

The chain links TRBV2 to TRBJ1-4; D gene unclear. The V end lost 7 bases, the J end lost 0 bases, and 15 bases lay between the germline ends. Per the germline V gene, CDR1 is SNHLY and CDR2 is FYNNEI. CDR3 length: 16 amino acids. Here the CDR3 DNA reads TGTGCCAGCACCCCTGCGATACTTGCAACTAATGAAAAACTGTTTTTT. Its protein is CASTPAILATNEKLFF.

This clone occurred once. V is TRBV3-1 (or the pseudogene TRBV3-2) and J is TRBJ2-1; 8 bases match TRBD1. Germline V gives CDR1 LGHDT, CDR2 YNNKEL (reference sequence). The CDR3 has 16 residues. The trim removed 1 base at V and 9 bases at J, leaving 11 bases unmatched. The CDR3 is CASSQGQGLKTPEQFF. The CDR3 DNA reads TGTGCCAGCAGCCAAGGACAGGGGCTGAAGACACCTGAGCAGTTCTTC.

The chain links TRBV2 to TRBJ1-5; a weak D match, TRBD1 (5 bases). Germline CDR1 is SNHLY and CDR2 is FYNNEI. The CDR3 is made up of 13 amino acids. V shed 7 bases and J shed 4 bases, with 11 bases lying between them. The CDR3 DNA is TGTGCCAGCATGGAGGGGAGGAATCAGCCCCAGCATTTT. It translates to CASMEGRNQPQHF.

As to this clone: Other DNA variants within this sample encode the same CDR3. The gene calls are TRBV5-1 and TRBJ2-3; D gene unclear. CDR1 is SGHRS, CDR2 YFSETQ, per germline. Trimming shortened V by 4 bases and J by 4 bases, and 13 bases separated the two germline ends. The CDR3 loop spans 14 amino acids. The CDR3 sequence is CASSPTPGADTQYF. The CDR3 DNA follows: TGCGCCAGCAGCCCTACCCCAGGCGCAGATACGCAGTATTTT.

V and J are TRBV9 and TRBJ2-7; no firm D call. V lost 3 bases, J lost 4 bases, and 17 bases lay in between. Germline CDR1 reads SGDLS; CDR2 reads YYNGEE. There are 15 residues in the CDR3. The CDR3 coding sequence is TGTGCCAGCAGCGCCGGGTCAGGAACACTTTACGAGCAGTACTTC. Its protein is CASSAGSGTLYEQYF.

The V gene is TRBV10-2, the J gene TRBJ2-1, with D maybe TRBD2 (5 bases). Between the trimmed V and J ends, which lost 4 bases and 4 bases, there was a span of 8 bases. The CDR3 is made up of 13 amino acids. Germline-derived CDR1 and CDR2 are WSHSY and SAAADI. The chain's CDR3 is CASSAPGYNEQFF. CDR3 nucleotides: TGCGCCAGCAGTGCCCCGGGGTACAATGAGCAGTTCTTC.

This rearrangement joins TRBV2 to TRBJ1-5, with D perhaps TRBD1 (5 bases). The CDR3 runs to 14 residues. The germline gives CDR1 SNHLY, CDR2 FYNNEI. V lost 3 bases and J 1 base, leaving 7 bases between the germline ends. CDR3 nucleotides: TGTGCCAGCAGTGACAGGGCCAGCAATCAGCCCCAGCATTTT. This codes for CASSDRASNQPQHF.

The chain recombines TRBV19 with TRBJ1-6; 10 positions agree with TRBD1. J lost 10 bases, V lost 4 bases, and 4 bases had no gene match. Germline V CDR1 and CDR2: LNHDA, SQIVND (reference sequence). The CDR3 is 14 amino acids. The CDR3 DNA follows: TGTGCCAGTAGTAGGGACAGGGGTAAATCACCCCTCCACTTT. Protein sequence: CASSRDRGKSPLHF.

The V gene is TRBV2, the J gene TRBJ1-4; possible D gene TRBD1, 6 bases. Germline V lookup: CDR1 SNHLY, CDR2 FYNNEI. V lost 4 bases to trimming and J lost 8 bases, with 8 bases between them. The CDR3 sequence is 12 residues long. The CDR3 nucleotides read TGTGCCAGCAGTGGGGGGACAGAAAAACTGTTTTTT. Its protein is CASSGGTEKLFF.

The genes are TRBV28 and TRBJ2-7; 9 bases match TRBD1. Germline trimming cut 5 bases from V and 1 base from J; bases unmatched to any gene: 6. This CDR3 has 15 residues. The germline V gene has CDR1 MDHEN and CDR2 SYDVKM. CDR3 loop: CASSNRGLTSYEQYF. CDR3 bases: TGTGCCAGCAGTAACAGGGGGCTGACTTCCTACGAGCAGTACTTC. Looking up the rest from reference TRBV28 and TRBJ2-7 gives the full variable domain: DVKVTQSSRYLVKRTGEKVFLECVQDMDHENMFWYRQDPGLGLRLIYFSYDVKMKEKGDIPEGYSVSREKKERFSLILESASTNQTSMYLCASSNRGLTSYEQYFGPGTRLTVT.

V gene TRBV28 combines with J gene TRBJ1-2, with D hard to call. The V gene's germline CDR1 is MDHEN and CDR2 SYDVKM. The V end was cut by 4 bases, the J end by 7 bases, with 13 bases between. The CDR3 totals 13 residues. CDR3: CASSYLFPAGYTF. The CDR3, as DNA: TGTGCCAGCAGTTACCTCTTTCCGGCTGGCTACACCTTC.